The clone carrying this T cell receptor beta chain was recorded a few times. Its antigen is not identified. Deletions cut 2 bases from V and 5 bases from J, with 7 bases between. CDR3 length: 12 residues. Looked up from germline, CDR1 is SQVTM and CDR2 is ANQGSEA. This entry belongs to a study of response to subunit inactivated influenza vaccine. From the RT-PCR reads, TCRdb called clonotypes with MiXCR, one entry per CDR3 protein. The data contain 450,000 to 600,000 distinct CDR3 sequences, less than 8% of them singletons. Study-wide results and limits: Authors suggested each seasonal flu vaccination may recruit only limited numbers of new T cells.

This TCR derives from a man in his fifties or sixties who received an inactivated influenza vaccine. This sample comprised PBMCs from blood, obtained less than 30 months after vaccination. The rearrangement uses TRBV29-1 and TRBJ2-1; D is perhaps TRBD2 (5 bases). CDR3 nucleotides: TGCAGCGTTGAAAAGCGGAACAATGAGCAGTTCTTC. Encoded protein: CSVEKRNNEQFF.